This TCR beta chain was captured by sequencing in a study of T-cell memory formation after mild COVID-19. Libraries for TCRalpha and TCRbeta carried sample barcodes and unique molecular identifiers via 5'RACE. In TCRdb, the 5' RACE reads were re-called with MiXCR into one record per CDR3 protein. This sample has under 550,000 distinct CDR3 sequences, with around a sixth found just once. This CDR3 is 14 amino acids long. V shed 2 bases and J shed 5 bases, with 13 bases lying between them. Only a few counts were recorded for this clonotype. V is TRBV12-3 or TRBV12-4 and J is TRBJ2-7; tentatively, D is TRBD2 (7 bases). Sequencing used PBMCs or a T cell subset sorted from them (not recorded which). This receptor was identified in an adult woman who had mild COVID-19 (a few samples of this study predate the infection). Cell type and time point are not known. The CDR3 sequence: CASSLRQGRDEQYF. The CDR3 coding sequence is TGTGCCAGCAGTTTAAGGCAGGGGAGGGACGAGCAGTACTTC.